In its sample, the clone carrying this TCR beta chain was seen a few times. Its antigen is currently unknown. The data are from a study of T cell repertoires in cytomegalovirus infection. On the study more broadly: It was the public TCR beta signatures that indicated both CMV infection and matching HLA type. Study-level findings and limits: CMV-specific HLA-C-restricted TCR beta clonotypes dominated the ex vivo response. Individuals carrying CMV plus the relevant HLA were identified by cumulative frequency of public TCR beta families.

The germline V and J ends were trimmed by 2 bases and 0 bases, with 21 bases remaining between them. Germline V gene lookup returns CDR1 LGHNT and CDR2 FRNRAP. The CDR3 sequence is 19 residues long. MiXCR was run by TCRdb on the reads, yielding one entry per CDR3 protein. The data contain roughly 280,000 distinct CDR3 sequences, roughly a fifth of them seen just once; the ten biggest clones take up approximately 20%. V is TRBV12-5 and J is TRBJ2-3; the D gene could be TRBD1 or TRBD2 (6 bases each). Specimen: cultured PBMCs, collected from culture after CMV antigen stimulation. This TCR derives from a human donor in good health (CMV status not recorded). Some clones in this sample may be carry-over from other donors' samples. CDR3 in amino acids: CASGLRGRGLQTSTDTQYF. As DNA, the CDR3 is TGTGCTAGTGGTTTGCGCGGCAGGGGACTCCAGACTAGCACAGATACGCAGTATTTT.